This section outlines one T cell receptor beta chain sequence together with its context. Its antigen is not identified. This record comes from a study of siplizumab effects on memory and regulatory T cells. Per sample, the assay covered 80,000 to 100,000 TCR templates. Method: immunoSEQ multiplex PCR; TCRdb's copy keeps in-frame clones and lacks some. The data hold more than 50,000 clones, with 93% observed a single time. The V gene's germline CDR1 is SEHNR and CDR2 FQNEAQ (reference sequence). Between the trimmed V and J ends, which lost 11 bases and 7 bases, there was a span of 14 bases. This CDR3 region has 12 residues. Overall study results and limits: For mappable alloreactive CD4+ clones, the mean Treg-derived fraction was 68.8% with siplizumab and around 27% in controls. Major contributors to the alloresponse seemed to be naive T cells, which also appeared more diverse than memory cells.

The chain joins TRBV7-9 to TRBJ1-4; D is perhaps TRBD1 (6 bases). Source material: CD8+ T cells sorted from blood. The sequence was collected from a human donor in good health. The chain's CDR3 is CAGLQGSEKLFF. The CDR3 nucleotides are TGTGCCGGCCTACAGGGCAGTGAAAAACTGTTTTTT.